This T cell receptor (beta chain) was captured in a study of cytomegalovirus exposure and HLA in healthy donors. General study results and limits: For TCR beta chains, V- and J-gene trimming was later linked to a missense DCLRE1C variant.

The PCR was carried out with 60 Vbeta primers and 13 Jbeta primers. Using immunoSEQ multiplex PCR, the repertoire was profiled, and TCRdb retains in-frame clones only, with some absent. Among approximately 100,000 clones listed, 65% to 80% were seen once. V was pared by 6 bases and J by 7 bases, with 12 bases between. Germline assignment: CDR1 DFQATT and CDR2 SNEGSKA (reference sequence). This CDR3 is 11 amino acids long. Donors likely had unrecorded immune exposures despite being nominally healthy when sampled. To note about this clone: Antigen specificity is unknown. The identical CDR3 is also encoded by other nucleotide sequences in the sample.

The source is a man in his fifties or sixties in good health and CMV-seronegative. This sequence joins TRBV20-1 and TRBJ1-1, with a possible D match to TRBD1 (6 bases). The sequencing sample was made of PBMCs. This CDR3 reads CSATGLGEAFF. CDR3 bases: TGCAGTGCAACAGGGTTGGGTGAAGCTTTCTTT.